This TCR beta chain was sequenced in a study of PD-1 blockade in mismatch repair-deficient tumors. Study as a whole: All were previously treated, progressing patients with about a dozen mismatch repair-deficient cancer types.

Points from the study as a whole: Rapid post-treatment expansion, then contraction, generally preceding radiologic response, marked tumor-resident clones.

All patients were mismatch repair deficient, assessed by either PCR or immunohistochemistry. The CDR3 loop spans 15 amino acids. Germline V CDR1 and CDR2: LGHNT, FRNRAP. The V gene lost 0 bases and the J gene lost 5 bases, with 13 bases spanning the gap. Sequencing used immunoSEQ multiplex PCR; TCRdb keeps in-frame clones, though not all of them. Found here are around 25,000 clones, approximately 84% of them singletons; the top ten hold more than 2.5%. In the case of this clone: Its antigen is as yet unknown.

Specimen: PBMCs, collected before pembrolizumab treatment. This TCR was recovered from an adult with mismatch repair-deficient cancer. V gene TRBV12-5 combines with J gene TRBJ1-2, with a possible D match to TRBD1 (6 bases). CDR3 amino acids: CASGLVTTGGYGYTF. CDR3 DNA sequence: TGTGCTAGTGGTTTGGTAACGACAGGAGGATATGGCTACACCTTC.